Listed below are T cell receptor beta chains from one sample, sequenced in a study of OX40 agonist ivuxolimab in advanced cancers. The table came from immunoSEQ multiplex PCR; TCRdb's copy has only in-frame clones and leaves some out. This repertoire shows 57,000 or so clones, about 92% found once; its top ten account for 0.62%. Sequencing was performed on CD4+ or CD8+ T cells sorted from blood, taken in a trial of the OX40 agonist ivuxolimab. These receptor sequences come from an adult with an advanced solid tumor such as melanoma, head and neck, liver or kidney cancer. CDR3s include the opening cysteine and the closing phenylalanine or tryptophan. The D gene is left open where the match is weak. Size values are once, few and many counts, or a class for expanded clones, and some rows have none.

TRBJ2-5,-,TRBV6-6,-,TGTGCCAGCAGTTACAGGCAGGGGCAGGGGGAGACCCAGTACTTC,CASSYRQGQGETQYF
TRBJ1-2,-,TRBV2,TRBD1,TGTGCCAGCAGAAGGGGGGACAGGGAATGGCATGGCTACACCTTC,CASRRGDREWHGYTF
TRBJ2-5,-,TRBV6-6,-,TGTGCCAGCACCCCGGGGGATTCGGGGACCCAGTACTTC,CASTPGDSGTQYF
TRBJ1-1,-,TRBV30,-,TGTGCCTGGAGTGTACGGGCCCAGGGTCACACTGAAGCTTTCTTT,CAWSVRAQGHTEAFF
TRBJ2-6,-,TRBV19,TRBD1,TGTGCCAGTAGTCCAGACGGACAGGGAATTTCAGGGGCCAACGTCCTGACTTTC,CASSPDGQGISGANVLTF
TRBJ2-3,-,TRBV7-3,-,TGTGCCAGCAGCTCCGTCGGCACAGTCACAGATACGCAGTATTTT,CASSSVGTVTDTQYF
TRBJ1-5,-,TRBV18,TRBD1,TGTGCCAGCTCACAAACGGGACAGGGTCAGCCCCAGCATTTT,CASSQTGQGQPQHF
TRBJ1-4,-,TRBV10-2,TRBD1,TGCGCCAGCAGCTACAGGGGATTCGGGGGAGATGAAAAACTGTTTTTT,CASSYRGFGGDEKLFF
TRBJ1-6,once,TRBV7-8,TRBD1,TGTGCCAGCAGCCGAACCGGGACAGGGTTTAATTCACCCCTCCACTTT,CASSRTGTGFNSPLHF
TRBJ1-1,-,TRBV6-6,-,TGTGCCAGCAGTTACTCGACAGGGAACACTGAAGCTTTCTTT,CASSYSTGNTEAFF
TRBJ2-7,-,TRBV19,-,TGTGCCAGTAGTAAGGCGGCCATCTCCTACGAGCAGTACTTC,CASSKAAISYEQYF
TRBJ1-2,-,TRBV19,TRBD1,TGTGCCAGTAGTAGGGGACAGGGGAACTATGGCTACACCTTC,CASSRGQGNYGYTF
TRBJ2-1,-,TRBV7-3,TRBD1,TGTGCCAGCAGCCCGGGACGGACAGGGAGAGCGGATGAGCAGTTCTTC,CASSPGRTGRADEQFF
TRBJ2-1,-,TRBV5-1,TRBD2,TGCGCCAGCAGCTTGGATCTAGCGGCCTCCTACAATGAGCAGTTCTTC,CASSLDLAASYNEQFF
TRBJ2-7,-,TRBV13,-,TGTGCCAGCAGCAACCAACCCCGGGGGAGTAAGTACTTC,CASSNQPRGSKYF
TRBJ2-2,-,TRBV9,TRBD2,TGTGCCAGCAGCGCGGGTAGCGGGAGATACACCGGGGAGCTGTTTTTT,CASSAGSGRYTGELFF
TRBJ2-4,-,TRBV11-1,TRBD1,TGTGCCAGCAGCTCACTAGGGACAGAAAACATTCAGTACTTC,CASSSLGTENIQYF
TRBJ1-4,-,TRBV11-3,-,TGTGCCAGCAGCACCCAGGGCAGAAATGAAAAACTGTTTTTT,CASSTQGRNEKLFF
TRBJ2-7,-,TRBV7-6,TRBD1,TGTGCCAGCAGCCCAGGAGGTATCGGGGACAGATTCTACGAGCAGTACTTC,CASSPGGIGDRFYEQYF
TRBJ2-7,-,TRBV9,-,TGTGCCAGCAGGGCTACGGCGTTCTACGAGCAGTACTTC,CASRATAFYEQYF
TRBJ2-5,-,TRBV18,TRBD1,TGTGCCAGCTCAAAGACAGGGTACCAAGAGACCCAGTACTTC,CASSKTGYQETQYF
TRBJ1-2,-,TRBV30,TRBD1,TGTGCCTGGAATCAACCGGGGACAGGTCTTAACTATGGCTACACCTTC,CAWNQPGTGLNYGYTF